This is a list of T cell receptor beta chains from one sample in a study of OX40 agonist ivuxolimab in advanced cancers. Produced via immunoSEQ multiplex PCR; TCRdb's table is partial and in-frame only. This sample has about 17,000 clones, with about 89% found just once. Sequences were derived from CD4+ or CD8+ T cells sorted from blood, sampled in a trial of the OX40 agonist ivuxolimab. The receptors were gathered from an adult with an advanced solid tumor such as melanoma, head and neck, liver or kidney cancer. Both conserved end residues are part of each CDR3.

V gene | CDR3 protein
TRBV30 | CAWSTTSILSTDTQYF
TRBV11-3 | CASSLDLAEQYF
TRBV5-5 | CASSKGTGLVTEAFF
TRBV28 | CASSSNRDGYTF
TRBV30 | CAWSVILGRGGETQYF
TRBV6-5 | CASSYGRGYGYTF
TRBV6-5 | CASSYGGATYEQYF
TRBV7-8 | CASSKGQTNTGELFF
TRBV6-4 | CASSGGTSGLLNEQFF
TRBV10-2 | CASGFSGEETQYF
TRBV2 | CASFGLSRETQYF
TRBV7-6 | CASSLGLLYEQYF
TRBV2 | CASSDPGHVMNTEAFF
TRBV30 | CAWSNPGENPMYGYTF
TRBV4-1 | CASSQLIFHYEQYF
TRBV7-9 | CASSHGQGANTEAFF
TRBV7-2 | CASSPDRVYEQYF
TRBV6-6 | CASSLGYEQYF
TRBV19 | CASTPSGTGRVGYTF
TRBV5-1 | CASSVSSGRADDEQFF
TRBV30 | CAWQERTEAFF
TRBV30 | CAWSAGTGAYEQYF
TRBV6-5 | CASSPLDRATTEAFF
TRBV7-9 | CASSPTGGYYEQYF
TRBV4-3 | CASSQGVTYEQYF
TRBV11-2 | CASSSPGQGPSTIYF
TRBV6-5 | CASTHDSYYYGYTF
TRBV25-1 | CASGSESLFF
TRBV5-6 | CASSLAATGVGYGYTF
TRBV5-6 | CASSPGQPTDTQYF
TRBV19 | CASSSTGGSYEQYF
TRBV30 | CAWSVGTGLYEQYF
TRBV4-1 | CASSQTTGEGYGYTF
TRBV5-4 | CASSLLAGVTGELFF
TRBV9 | CASSVGAEPGLAHYNEQFF
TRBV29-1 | CSAAIRGLSGELFF
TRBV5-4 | CASSWTGGYGYTF
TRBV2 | CASSTLLEPQSSYEQYF
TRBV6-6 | CASSTQQQNSPLHF
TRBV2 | CASSEWEGENSPLHF
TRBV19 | CASSIVGSSRTDTQYF
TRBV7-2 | CASSLTGALSYEQYF
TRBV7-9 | CASTSPRGTEQFF
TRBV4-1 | CASSRLTTNEKLFF
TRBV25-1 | CASSPWTSGGNEQYF
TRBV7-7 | CASSLRTGTDTQYF
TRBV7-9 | CASSPTGVEQFF
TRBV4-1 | CASSQDPNYGYTF
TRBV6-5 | CASSTGLVNEQFF